The 2 T cell receptor beta chains below come from one sample, sequenced in a study of blood T cell repertoires in COVID-19. Profiling relied on immunoSEQ multiplex PCR, and the TCRdb table lists in-frame clones only, not all of them. The sample includes hundreds of thousands of clones, roughly 89% of them seen just once. The sequencing sample was made of peripheral blood. Every receptor here comes from a young man with COVID-19, enrolled during active disease.

This chain's CDR3 is CSVGWTPNTEAFF. Written as DNA, the CDR3 is TGCAGCGTTGGGTGGACACCTAACACTGAAGCTTTCTTT. The chain carries TRBV29-1 and TRBJ1-1; D may be TRBD1 (5 bases). The CDR3 totals 13 residues. V dropped 4 bases and J dropped 2 bases, with 11 bases sitting between them. The germline V gene has CDR1 SQVTM and CDR2 ANQGSEA.

The chain joins TRBV27 to TRBJ1-6; D ambiguous. V was trimmed by 10 bases and J by 0 bases, leaving 7 bases between them. Germline CDR1 MNHEY, CDR2 SMNVEV (reference sequence). The CDR3 covers 13 residues. The CDR3 reads CATASSYNSPLHF. The DNA of the CDR3 is TGTGCCACAGCGAGCTCCTATAATTCACCCCTCCACTTT.